Presented here are 9 T cell receptor beta chains from one specimen sequenced in a study of blood T cell repertoires in COVID-19. Assay used: immunoSEQ multiplex PCR; TCRdb lists only in-frame clones, some missing. This sample yields 250,000 to 300,000 clones, of which about nine tenths are seen a single time; roughly 10% belongs to the top ten. Sequenced input: peripheral blood. Source of these receptors: a woman younger than 45 with COVID-19, enrolled during active disease.

This chain joins TRBV24-1 and TRBJ2-7; 8 nucleotides align to TRBD1. The CDR3 length is 13 residues. Germline CDR1 reads KGHDR; CDR2 reads SFDVKD. With 3 bases clipped from V and 6 bases from J, the junction kept 3 bases outside the gene matches. For the CDR3, the DNA is TGTGCCACCAGTGATCGGACAGGGAGCGAGCAGTACTTC. It translates to CATSDRTGSEQYF.

CDR3 loop: CASSAGQGALEQYF. Here the CDR3 DNA reads TGTGCCAGCAGCGCTGGACAGGGGGCACTCGAGCAGTACTTC. The J gene is TRBJ2-7, the V gene TRBV5-8; 11 positions match TRBD1. V was pared by 4 bases and J by 6 bases, with 6 bases of the junction left unmatched. The length of the CDR3 is 14 residues. CDR1 and CDR2 from the germline V gene are SGHTS and YDEGEE.

This chain links TRBV24-1 with TRBJ2-5, with 7 bases that match TRBD1. The CDR3 spans 13 residues. Trimming removed 3 bases from V and 5 bases from J; junction bases left unmatched: 2. The germline gives CDR1 KGHDR, CDR2 SFDVKD. Here the CDR3 DNA reads TGTGCCACCAGTGATAGGGGGCTGGAGACCCAGTACTTC. It specifies CATSDRGLETQYF.

The V and J genes are TRBV27 and TRBJ2-3; possible D gene TRBD2, 7 bases. Trimming cost V 8 bases and J 6 bases, with 12 bases left between them. The CDR3 loop spans 12 amino acids. From germline, CDR1 is MNHEY and CDR2 SMNVEV (reference sequence). Here the CDR3 DNA reads TGTGCCAGCCACAGGGAGGGGGATACGCAGTATTTT. It is translated as CASHREGDTQYF.

This clone was observed once. The CDR3: CASSWGGVTYEQYF. DNA of the CDR3: TGTGCCAGCAGCTGGGGAGGAGTGACGTACGAGCAGTACTTC. This chain connects TRBV5-5 to TRBJ2-7, with D perhaps TRBD2 (6 bases). The germline gives CDR1 SGHKS, CDR2 YYEKEE (reference sequence). This CDR3 contains 14 residues. The V end was cut by 3 bases, the J end by 4 bases, with 14 bases between.

The chain has TRBV7-9 and TRBJ2-7; 7 nucleotides agree with TRBD1. The germline V gene encodes CDR1 SEHNR and CDR2 FQNEAQ (reference sequence). The V and J ends lost 5 bases and 6 bases, in that order; junction bases with no gene match: 4. The CDR3 has 12 amino acids. The CDR3 reads CASSPQGVEQYF. DNA for the CDR3: TGTGCCAGCAGCCCCCAGGGGGTCGAGCAGTACTTC. Full variable domain (outside the CDR3, taken from reference TRBV7-9 and TRBJ2-7): DTGVSQNPRHKITKRGQNVTFRCDPISEHNRLYWYRQTLGQGPEFLTYFQNEAQLEKSRLLSDRFSAERPKGSFSTLEIQRTEQGDSAMYLCASSPQGVEQYFGPGTRLTVT.

The V gene is TRBV7-2, the J gene TRBJ1-2; D ambiguous. This CDR3 is 15 amino acids long. Germline V gene sequence: CDR1 SGHTA, CDR2 FQGNSA. The V end lost 5 bases, the J end lost 1 base, and 14 bases lay between the germline ends. CDR3 DNA: TGTGCCAGCAGCCTCGAACTGCGTTATAACTATGGCTACACCTTC. It codes for CASSLELRYNYGYTF.

The chain links TRBV9 to TRBJ1-3; D perhaps matches TRBD1 (6 bases). Germline V lookup: CDR1 SGDLS, CDR2 YYNGEE. V was pared by 4 bases and J by 0 bases, with 14 bases between. This CDR3 has 16 residues. The CDR3 here is CASSSLDSFSGNTIYF. Written as DNA, the CDR3 is TGTGCCAGCAGCTCGTTGGACAGCTTCTCTGGAAACACCATATATTTT.

To note about this clone: An end of the junction does not agree with germline; a read error may underlie this. The rearrangement links TRBV7-7 to TRBJ1-1; no definite D call. CDR3 size: 13 residues. CDR1 is SSHAT, CDR2 FNYEAQ, per germline (reference sequence). CDR3 DNA: TGTGCTAGCAGCATACATGACGGCGGAAGTCAATTCTTT. Translated: CASSIHDGGSQFF. The full variable domain, with the rest looked up from reference TRBV7-7 and TRBJ1-1, is GAGVSQSPRYKVTKRGQDVTLRCDPISSHATLYWYQQALGQGPEFLTYFNYEAQPDKSGLPSDRFSAERPEGSISTLTIQRTEQRDSAMYRCASSIHDGGSQFFGQGTRLTVV.